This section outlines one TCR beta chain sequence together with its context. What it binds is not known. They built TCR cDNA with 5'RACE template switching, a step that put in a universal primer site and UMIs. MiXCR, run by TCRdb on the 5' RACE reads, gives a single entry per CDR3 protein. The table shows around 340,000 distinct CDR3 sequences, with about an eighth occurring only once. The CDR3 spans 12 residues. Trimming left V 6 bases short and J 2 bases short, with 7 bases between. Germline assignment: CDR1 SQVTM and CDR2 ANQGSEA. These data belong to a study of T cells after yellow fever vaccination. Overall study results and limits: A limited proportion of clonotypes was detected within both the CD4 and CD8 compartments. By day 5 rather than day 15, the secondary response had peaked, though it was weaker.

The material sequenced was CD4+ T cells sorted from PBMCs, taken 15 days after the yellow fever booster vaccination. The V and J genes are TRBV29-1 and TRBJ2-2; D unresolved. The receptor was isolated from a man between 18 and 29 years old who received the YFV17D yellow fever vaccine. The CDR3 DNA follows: TGCAGCGTGGGCCGAAACACCGGGGAGCTGTTTTTT. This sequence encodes CSVGRNTGELFF.